This T cell receptor beta chain came from a study of blood T cells in healthy people across ages. RNA extraction gave at least 5 micrograms of total RNA per sample. The V and J ends lost 5 bases and 7 bases, in that order; junction bases with no gene match: 6. Germline values: CDR1 SGHVS, CDR2 FNYEAQ. CDR3 length equals 14 residues. Primers used in a second PCR of about 7 to 12 cycles were a sample-barcoded 5' primer and a J-beta primer mix. Researchers report that a template-switch adaptor with 12 random nucleotides tagged each cDNA molecule. Every sample produced at least 2.5 million CDR3-containing paired-end reads. TCRdb re-called the 5' RACE reads with MiXCR, one entry per CDR3 protein. The data show around 970,000 distinct CDR3 sequences, about 51% seen once.

Sequencing was done on a sample of blood. V and J are TRBV7-6 and TRBJ2-5; TRBD2 agrees at 11 bases. This TCR was sampled from a woman aged 55-69 years in good health. CDR3 amino acids: CASSHTSGSATQYF. The CDR3 DNA reads TGTGCCAGCAGCCACACTAGCGGGAGCGCGACCCAGTACTTC.